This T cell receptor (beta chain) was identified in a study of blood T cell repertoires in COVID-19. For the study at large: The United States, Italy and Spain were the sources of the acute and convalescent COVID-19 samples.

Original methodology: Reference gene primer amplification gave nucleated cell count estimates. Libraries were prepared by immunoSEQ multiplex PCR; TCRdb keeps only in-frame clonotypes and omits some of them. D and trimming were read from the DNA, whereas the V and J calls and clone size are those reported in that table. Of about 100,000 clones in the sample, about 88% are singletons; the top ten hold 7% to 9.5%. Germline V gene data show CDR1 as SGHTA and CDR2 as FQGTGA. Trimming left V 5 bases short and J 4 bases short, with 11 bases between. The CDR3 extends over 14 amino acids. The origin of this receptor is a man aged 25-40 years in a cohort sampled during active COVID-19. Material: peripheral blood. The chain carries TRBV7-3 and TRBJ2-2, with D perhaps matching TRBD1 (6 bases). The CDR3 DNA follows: TGTGCCAGCAGCCCAGGGGATGGCACCGGGGAGCTGTTTTTT. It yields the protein CASSPGDGTGELFF.